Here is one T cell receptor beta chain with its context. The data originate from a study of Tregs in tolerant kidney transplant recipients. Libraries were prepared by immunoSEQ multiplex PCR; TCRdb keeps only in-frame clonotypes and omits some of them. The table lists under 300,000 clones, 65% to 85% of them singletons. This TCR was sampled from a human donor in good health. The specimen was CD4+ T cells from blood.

The CDR3 bases are TGTGCCAGCAGCTTAGGGAGGTATTCCGCGCGCCGAGGGGGAAACACCATATATTTT. It yields the protein CASSLGRYSARRGGNTIYF. This chain uses TRBV11-2 with TRBJ1-3; D ambiguous. CDR3 length: 19 residues. The V end lost 1 base, the J end lost 4 bases, and 23 bases lay between the germline ends. The germline V gene encodes CDR1 SGHAT and CDR2 FQNNGV.